This TCR beta chain came from a study of neoadjuvant anti-PD-1 for oral cavity cancer. Study-level information: Patients without progression received a fourth nivolumab dose around day 43, then surgical resection on days 50-56. Study findings and constraints: Higher pretreatment blood Treg/Th17 ratios correlated with higher pretreatment blood and lower post-treatment tumor TCRbeta clonality. TCR analyses covered only a few patients per response group.

About this clone itself: What it binds is unknown.

TCRdb's table, derived via immunoSEQ multiplex PCR, lists solely in-frame clones and lacks some. Counted here are a few thousand clones, roughly 60% occurring once; the ten biggest clones make up about 6.8%. Stage II-IVA oral cavity squamous cell carcinoma was new and untreated by systemic or radiation therapy. V was cut by 4 bases and J by 5 bases, with 11 bases left in between. Germline V lookup: CDR1 SQVTM, CDR2 ANQGSEA. This CDR3 is 12 amino acids long. This TCR was recovered from a person between 35 and 79 years old with oral cavity squamous cell carcinoma. The specimen was tumor tissue, collected before nivolumab (anti-PD-1) treatment. The chain couples TRBV29-1 to TRBJ2-5; D possibly matches TRBD1 or TRBD2 (5 bases each). This chain's CDR3 is CSVGGFGETQYF. The DNA for the CDR3 is TGCAGCGTTGGGGGGTTCGGGGAGACCCAGTACTTC.